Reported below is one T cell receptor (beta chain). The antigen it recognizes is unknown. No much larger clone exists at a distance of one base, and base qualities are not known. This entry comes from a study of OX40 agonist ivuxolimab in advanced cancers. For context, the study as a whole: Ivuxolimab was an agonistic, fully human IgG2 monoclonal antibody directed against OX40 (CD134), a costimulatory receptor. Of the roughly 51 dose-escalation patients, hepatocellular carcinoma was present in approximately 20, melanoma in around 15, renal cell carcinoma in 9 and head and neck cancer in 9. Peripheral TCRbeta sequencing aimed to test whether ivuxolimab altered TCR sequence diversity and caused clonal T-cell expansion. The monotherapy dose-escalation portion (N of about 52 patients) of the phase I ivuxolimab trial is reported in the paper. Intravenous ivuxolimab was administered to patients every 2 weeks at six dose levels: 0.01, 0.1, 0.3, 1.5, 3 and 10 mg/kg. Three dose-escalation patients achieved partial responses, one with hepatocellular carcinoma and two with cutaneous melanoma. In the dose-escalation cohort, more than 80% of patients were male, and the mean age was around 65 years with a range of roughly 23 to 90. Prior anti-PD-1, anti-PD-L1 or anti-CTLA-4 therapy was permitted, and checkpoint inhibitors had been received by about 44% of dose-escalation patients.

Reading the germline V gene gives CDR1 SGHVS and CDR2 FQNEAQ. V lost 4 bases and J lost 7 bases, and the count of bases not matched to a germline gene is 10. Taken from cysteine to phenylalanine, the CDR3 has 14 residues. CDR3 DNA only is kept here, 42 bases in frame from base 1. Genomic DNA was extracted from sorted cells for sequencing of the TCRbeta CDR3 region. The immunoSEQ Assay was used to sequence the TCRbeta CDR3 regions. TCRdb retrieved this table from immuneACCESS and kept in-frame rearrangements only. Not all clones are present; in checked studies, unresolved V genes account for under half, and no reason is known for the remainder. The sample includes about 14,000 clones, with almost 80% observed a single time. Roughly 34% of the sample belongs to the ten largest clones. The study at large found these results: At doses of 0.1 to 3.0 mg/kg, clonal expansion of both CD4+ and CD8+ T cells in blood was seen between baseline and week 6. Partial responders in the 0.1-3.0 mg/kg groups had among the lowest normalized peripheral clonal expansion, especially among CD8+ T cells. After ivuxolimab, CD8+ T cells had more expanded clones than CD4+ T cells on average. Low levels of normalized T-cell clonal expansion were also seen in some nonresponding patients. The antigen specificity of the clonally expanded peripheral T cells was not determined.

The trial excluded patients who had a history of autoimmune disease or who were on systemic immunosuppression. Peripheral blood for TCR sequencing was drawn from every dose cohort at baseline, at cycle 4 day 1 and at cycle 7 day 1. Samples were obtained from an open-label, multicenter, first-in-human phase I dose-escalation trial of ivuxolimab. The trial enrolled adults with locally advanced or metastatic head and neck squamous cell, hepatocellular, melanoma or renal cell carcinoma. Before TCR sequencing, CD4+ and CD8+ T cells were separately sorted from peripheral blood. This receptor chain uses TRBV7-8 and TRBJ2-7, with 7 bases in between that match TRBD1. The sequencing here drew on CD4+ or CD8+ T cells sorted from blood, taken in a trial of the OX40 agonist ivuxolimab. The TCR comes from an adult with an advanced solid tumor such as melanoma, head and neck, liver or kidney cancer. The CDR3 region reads CASSSSRGPGEQYF. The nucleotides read TGTGCCAGCAGCTCAAGTAGGGGGCCGGGGGAGCAGTACTTC.